This T cell receptor (beta chain) derives from a study of blood T cell repertoires in COVID-19 (TCRdb year 2020). Regarding the complete study: Samples covering the acute and convalescent phases of COVID-19 were provided by collaborators in the United States, Italy and Spain. The prospective study material was composed of cDNA or gDNA derived from T cells, B-cell-depleted T cells, or PBMCs. Subjects who had been exposed to COVID-19, were actively infected with it, or had recovered from it provided the deeply sampled blood TCRbeta repertoires that made up the dataset. The repertoires were released in a freely available public database intended as a resource for research on the immune response to SARS-CoV-2. The samples were drawn from two sources: the first 160 participants of the ongoing ImmuneRACE study, and 1,254 subjects contributed by 6 global collaborators. Sample metadata almost always included a de-identified subject ID, COVID-19 status, age in years and sex. Where available, HLA class I and class II types were obtained from metadata supplied by the sample provider rather than from assay-based typing.

Collaborating institutions collected whole blood in K2EDTA tubes following their own protocols. Collaborator samples were shipped for TCRbeta analysis as frozen whole blood, isolated PBMCs, or DNA extracted from either sample type. General findings and caveats noted by the study authors: Clinical and demographic metadata were provided uncurated, with the amount varying by source and participant.

TCRbeta CDR3 regions were amplified from genomic DNA by means of the immunoSEQ Assay, a bias-controlled multiplex PCR. Turning to the authors' computational methods: The number of nucleated cells in each sample was estimated by amplification of reference gene primers within the assay. To quantify the absolute abundance of each unique TCRbeta CDR3 rearrangement, sequence reads were collapsed and filtered. For each sample, productive Simpson clonality was calculated by taking the square root of Simpson's diversity index across productive rearrangements. TCRdb limited this immuneACCESS table to in-frame rearrangements with V and J called. A share of clones is missing; checked studies link under half to unresolved V genes, and the rest is unexplained. V and J calls and clone size are given by that table; D and trimming were obtained from the DNA. The sample table holds approximately 130,000 clones, of which 85% to 90% were seen once. About 1.5% of the sample comes from the top ten.

CDR1 LNHDA and CDR2 SQIVND were looked up in the germline V gene (reference sequence). The V and J ends are trimmed by 4 bases and 0 bases, leaving 9 bases between them. The CDR3 contains 14 residues, cysteine and phenylalanine counted. Of all the DNA, just the CDR3 is kept, 42 bases in frame from base 1. A word on this clone: Its cognate antigen has yet to be identified. No base-level quality is on record; no much larger clone is a single base apart.

Sequenced input: peripheral blood. This receptor was taken from a human donor in a cohort sampled during active COVID-19. The chain couples TRBV19 to TRBJ1-1; the D segment cannot be called with confidence. The nucleotide sequence is given as TGTGCCAGTAGTAACCGGGAGATGAACACTGAAGCTTTCTTT. It encodes CASSNREMNTEAFF.